Detailed here is one TCR beta chain. Its cognate antigen is unknown. The CDR3 has 13 residues. The record lacks a DNA sequence. Germline V gene sequence: CDR1 SGHDT, CDR2 YYEEEE. The assay was immunoSEQ multiplex PCR, and TCRdb's table has in-frame clones only and misses some. The sample table includes 7,500 to 10,000 clones. This record belongs to a study of synovial regulatory T cells in juvenile arthritis. Patients had median age about 12 years, range about 2.1-25. Findings of the study overall: Inflammation-associated Treg cells in blood had less TCR diversity than the remaining blood Treg cells. iaTreg cells shared more CDR3 sequences with synovial Tregs than other blood Tregs did. Synovial Teff and blood CPL repertoires partially overlapped with iaTreg TCR repertoires, which were largely patient-private.

The gene calls are TRBV5-6 and TRBJ2-7; TCRdb designates TRBD1, a call that cannot be tested without DNA. The sequencing input was Treg cells from blood. Subset of the sample: remaining (HLA-DR-negative) circulating blood Treg cells. This receptor was identified in a donor between 2 and 29 years old with juvenile idiopathic arthritis. The CDR3 loop reads CASSYRTVYEQYF. The whole variable domain, filled in from reference TRBV5-6 and TRBJ2-7, reads DAGVTQSPTHLIKTRGQQVTLRCSPKSGHDTVSWYQQALGQGPQFIFQYYEEEERQRGNFPDRFSGHQFPNYSSELNVNALLLGDSALYLCASSYRTVYEQYFGPGTRLTVT.